This entry describes one T cell receptor beta chain. The DNA is left out, because the CDR3 cannot be placed on it with certainty; the CDR3 is given as TCRdb lists it. Original methodology: Amplifying reference gene primers gave estimates of nucleated cell counts. The data were produced by immunoSEQ multiplex PCR, yet TCRdb's version contains in-frame clones alone and is incomplete. V, J and clone size reflect that table, while D and trimming were determined from the DNA. The profile covers 300,000 to 350,000 clones, with around 90% appearing a single time and about 4.5% taken by the ten largest. The data stem from a study of blood T cell repertoires in COVID-19. As for the study in general: Acute and convalescent COVID-19 specimens originated in the United States, Italy and Spain. Sample material is recorded as cDNA or gDNA derived from T cells, B-cell-depleted T cells, or PBMCs.

15 amino acids form the CDR3, both terminal residues included. Per the germline V gene, CDR1 is MNHNY and CDR2 is SVGAGI (reference sequence). Cohort assignment relied on participant-reported clinical history. Sequences were obtained from PBMCs or T cells enriched from blood (not recorded which). The clonotype was recovered from a woman younger than 30 with acute COVID-19. The gene calls are TRBV6-6 and TRBJ1-1. CDR3 residues: CASSSSARAGTEAFF.